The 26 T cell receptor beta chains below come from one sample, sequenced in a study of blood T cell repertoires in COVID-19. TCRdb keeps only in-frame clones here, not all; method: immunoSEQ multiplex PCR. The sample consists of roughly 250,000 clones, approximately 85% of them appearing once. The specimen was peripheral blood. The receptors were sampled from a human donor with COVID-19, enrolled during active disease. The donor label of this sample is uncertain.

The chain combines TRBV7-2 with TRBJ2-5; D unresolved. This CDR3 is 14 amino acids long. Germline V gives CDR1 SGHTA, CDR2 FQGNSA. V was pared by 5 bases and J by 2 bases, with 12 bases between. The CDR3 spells CASSPTRSQETQYF. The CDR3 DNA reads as TGTGCCAGCAGCCCCACGCGGTCACAAGAGACCCAGTACTTC.

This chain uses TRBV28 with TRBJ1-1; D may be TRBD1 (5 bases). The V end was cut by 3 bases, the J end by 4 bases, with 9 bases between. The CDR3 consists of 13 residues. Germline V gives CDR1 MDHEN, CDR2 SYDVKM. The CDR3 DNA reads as TGTGCCAGCAGTTTGTGGGGGGGCACTGAAGCTTTCTTT. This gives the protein CASSLWGGTEAFF.

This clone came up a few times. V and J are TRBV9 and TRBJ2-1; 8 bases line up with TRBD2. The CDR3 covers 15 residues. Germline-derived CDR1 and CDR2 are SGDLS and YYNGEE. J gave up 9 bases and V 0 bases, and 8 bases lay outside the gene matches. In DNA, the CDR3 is TGTGCCAGCAGCGTAGCCGGGAGGGCCTCGGGTGAGCAGTTCTTC. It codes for CASSVAGRASGEQFF.

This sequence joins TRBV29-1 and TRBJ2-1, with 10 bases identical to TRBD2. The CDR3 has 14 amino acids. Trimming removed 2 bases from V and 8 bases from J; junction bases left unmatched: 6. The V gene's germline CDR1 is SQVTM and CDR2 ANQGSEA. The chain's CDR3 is CSVEPSGRSYEQFF. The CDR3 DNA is TGCAGCGTTGAACCTAGCGGGAGATCATATGAGCAGTTCTTC.

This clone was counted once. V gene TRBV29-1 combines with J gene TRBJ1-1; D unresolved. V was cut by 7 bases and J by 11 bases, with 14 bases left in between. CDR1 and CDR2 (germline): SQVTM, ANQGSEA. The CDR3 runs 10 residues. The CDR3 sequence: CSAVNIGAFF. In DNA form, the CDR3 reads TGCAGCGCTGTGAACATCGGGGCTTTCTTT. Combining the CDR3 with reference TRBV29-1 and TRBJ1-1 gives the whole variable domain SAVISQKPSRDICQRGTSLTIQCQVDSQVTMMFWYRQQPGQSLTLIATANQGSEATYESGFVIDKFPISRPNLTFSTLTVSNMSPEDSSIYLCSAVNIGAFFGQGTRLTVV.

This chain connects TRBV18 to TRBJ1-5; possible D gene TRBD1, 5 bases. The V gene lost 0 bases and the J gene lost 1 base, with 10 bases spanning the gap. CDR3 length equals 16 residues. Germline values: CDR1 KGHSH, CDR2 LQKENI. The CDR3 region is CASSPPSGASNQPQHF. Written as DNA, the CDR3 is TGTGCCAGCTCACCACCGAGCGGGGCCAGCAATCAGCCCCAGCATTTT. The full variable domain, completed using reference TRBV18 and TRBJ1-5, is NAGVMQNPRHLVRRRGQEARLRCSPMKGHSHVYWYRQLPEEGLKFMVYLQKENIIDESGMPKERFSAEFPKEGPSILRIQQVVRGDSAAYFCASSPPSGASNQPQHFGDGTRLSIL.

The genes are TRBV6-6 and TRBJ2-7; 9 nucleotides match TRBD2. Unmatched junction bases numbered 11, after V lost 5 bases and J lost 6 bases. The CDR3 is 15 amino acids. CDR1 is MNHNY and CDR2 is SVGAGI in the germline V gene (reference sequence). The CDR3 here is CASSRSLAGLGEQYF. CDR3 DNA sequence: TGTGCCAGCAGTCGATCTCTAGCGGGACTTGGCGAGCAGTACTTC.

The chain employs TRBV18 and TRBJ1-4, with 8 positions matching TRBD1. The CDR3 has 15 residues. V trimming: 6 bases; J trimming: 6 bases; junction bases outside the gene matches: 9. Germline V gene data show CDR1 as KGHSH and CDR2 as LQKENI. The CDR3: CASSQQGARDEKLFF. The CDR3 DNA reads TGTGCCAGCTCTCAGCAGGGGGCACGGGATGAAAAACTGTTTTTT.

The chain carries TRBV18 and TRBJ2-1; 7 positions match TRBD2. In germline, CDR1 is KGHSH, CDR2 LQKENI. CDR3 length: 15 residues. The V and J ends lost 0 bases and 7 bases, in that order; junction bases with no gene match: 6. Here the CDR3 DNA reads TGTGCCAGCTCACCACCAATAGCGGGCTTGAATGAGCAGTTCTTC. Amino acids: CASSPPIAGLNEQFF.

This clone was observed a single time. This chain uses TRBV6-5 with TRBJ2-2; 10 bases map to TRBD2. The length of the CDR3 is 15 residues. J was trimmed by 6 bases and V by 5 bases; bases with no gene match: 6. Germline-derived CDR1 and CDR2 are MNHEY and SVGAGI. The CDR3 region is CASSLLAGAAGELFF. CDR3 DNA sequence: TGTGCCAGCAGTCTTCTAGCGGGAGCGGCCGGGGAGCTGTTTTTT.

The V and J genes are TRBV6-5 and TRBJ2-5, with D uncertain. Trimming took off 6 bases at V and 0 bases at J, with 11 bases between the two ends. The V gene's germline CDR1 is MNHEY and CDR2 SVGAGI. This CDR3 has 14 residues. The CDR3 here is CASRVSFDQETQYF. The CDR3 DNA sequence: TGTGCCAGCAGGGTTAGTTTTGACCAAGAGACCCAGTACTTC.

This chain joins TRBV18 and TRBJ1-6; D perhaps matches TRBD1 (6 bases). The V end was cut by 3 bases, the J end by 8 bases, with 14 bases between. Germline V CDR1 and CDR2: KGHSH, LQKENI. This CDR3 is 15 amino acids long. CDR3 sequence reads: CASSPGTPTYSPLHF. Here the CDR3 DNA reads TGTGCCAGCTCACCCGGGACACCTACCTATTCACCCCTCCACTTT.

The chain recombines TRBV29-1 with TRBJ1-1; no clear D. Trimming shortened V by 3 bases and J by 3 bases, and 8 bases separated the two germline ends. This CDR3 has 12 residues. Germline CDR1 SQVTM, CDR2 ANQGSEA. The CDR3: CSVDLGYTEAFF. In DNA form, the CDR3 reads TGCAGCGTTGACCTCGGTTACACTGAAGCTTTCTTT.

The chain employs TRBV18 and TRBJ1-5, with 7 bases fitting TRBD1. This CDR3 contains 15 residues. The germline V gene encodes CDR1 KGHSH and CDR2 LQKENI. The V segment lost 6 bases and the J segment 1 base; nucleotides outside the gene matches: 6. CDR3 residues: CASSQDRASNQPQHF. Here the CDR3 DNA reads TGTGCCAGCTCCCAAGACAGGGCGAGCAATCAGCCCCAGCATTTT.

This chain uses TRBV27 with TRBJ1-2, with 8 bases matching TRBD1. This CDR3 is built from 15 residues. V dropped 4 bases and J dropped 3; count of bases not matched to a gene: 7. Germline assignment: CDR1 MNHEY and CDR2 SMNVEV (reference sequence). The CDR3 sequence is CASSYRMTGDYGYTF. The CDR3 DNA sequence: TGTGCCAGCAGTTACCGAATGACAGGGGACTATGGCTACACCTTC.

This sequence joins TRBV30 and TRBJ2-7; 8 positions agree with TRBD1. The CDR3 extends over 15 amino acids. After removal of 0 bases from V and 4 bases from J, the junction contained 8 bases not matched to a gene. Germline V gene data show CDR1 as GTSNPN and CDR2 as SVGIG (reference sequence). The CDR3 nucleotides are TGTGCCTGGAGTGTGGGGCAGGGGGCCGTTTACGAGCAGTACTTC. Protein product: CAWSVGQGAVYEQYF.

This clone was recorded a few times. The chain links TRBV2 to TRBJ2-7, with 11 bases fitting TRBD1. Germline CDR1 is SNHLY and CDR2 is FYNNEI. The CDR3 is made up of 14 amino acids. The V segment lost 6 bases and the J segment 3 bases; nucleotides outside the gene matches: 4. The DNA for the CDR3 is TGTGCCAGCAGGCCCGGGACAGGGGGCTACGAGCAGTACTTC. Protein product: CASRPGTGGYEQYF.

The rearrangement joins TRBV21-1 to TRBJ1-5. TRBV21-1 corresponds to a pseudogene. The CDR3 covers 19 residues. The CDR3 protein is CASSNQRGLTGRFGQPQHF. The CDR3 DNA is TGTGCCAGCAGCAACCAAAGGGGTCTGACGGGGAGGTTCGGTCAGCCCCAGCATTTT.

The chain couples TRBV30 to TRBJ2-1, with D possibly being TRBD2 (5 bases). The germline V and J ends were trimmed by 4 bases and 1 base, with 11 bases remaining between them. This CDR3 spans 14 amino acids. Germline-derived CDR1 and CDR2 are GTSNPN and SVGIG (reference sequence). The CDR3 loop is CAWIPSGSYNEQFF. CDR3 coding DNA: TGTGCCTGGATCCCCAGCGGATCCTACAATGAGCAGTTCTTC. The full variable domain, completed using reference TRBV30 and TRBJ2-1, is SQTIHQWPATLVQPVGSPLSLECTVEGTSNPNLYWYRQAAGRGLQLLFYSVGIGQISSEVPQNLSASRPQDRQFILSSKKLLLSDSGFYLCAWIPSGSYNEQFFGPGTRLTVL.

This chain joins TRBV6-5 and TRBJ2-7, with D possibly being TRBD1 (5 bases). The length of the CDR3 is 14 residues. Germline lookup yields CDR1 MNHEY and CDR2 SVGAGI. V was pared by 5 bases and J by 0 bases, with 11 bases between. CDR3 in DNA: TGTGCCAGCAGTCCCCCTAGGGGCTCCTACGAGCAGTACTTC. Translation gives CASSPPRGSYEQYF.

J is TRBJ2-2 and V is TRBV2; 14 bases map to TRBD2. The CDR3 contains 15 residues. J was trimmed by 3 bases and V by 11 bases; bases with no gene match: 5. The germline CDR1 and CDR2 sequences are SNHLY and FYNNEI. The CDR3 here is CACKGLAGDTGELFF. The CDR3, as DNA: TGTGCCTGCAAGGGACTAGCGGGAGACACCGGGGAGCTGTTTTTT.

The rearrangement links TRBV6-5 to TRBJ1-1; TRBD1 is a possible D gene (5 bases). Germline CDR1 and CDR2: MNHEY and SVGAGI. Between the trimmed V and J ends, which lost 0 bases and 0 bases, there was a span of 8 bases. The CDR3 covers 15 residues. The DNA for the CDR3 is TGTGCCAGCAGTTACTCGACAGAGATGAACACTGAAGCTTTCTTT. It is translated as CASSYSTEMNTEAFF.

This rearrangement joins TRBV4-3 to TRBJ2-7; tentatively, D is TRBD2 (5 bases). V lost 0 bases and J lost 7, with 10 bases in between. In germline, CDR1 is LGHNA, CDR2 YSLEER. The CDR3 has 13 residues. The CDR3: CASSQDGRGEQYF. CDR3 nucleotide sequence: TGCGCCAGCAGCCAAGATGGCAGAGGGGAGCAGTACTTC.

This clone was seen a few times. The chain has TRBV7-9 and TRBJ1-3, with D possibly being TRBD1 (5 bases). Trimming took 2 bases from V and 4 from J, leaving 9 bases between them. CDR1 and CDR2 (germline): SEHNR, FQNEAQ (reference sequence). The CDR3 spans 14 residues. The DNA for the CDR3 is TGTGCCAGCAGCTTATACGCAGGGGGAAACACCATATATTTT. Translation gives CASSLYAGGNTIYF.

CDR3 nucleotide sequence: TGTGCCAGTAGTCGGACAGGGGGCCGGGCCGACACTGAAGCTTTCTTT. Its translation is CASSRTGGRADTEAFF. The genes are TRBV19 and TRBJ1-1; TRBD1 matches at 11 bases. In germline, CDR1 is LNHDA, CDR2 SQIVND (reference sequence). V was pared by 5 bases and J by 3 bases, with 8 bases of the junction left unmatched. CDR3 length equals 16 residues.

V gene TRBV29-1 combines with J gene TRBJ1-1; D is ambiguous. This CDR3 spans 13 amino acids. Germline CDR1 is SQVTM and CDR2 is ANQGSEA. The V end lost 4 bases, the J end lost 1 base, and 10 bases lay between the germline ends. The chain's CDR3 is CSVGWPRNTEAFF. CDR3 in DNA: TGCAGCGTTGGATGGCCCAGGAACACTGAAGCTTTCTTT.